The 6 T cell receptor beta chains presented below share a single source sample, sequenced in a study of blood T cell repertoires in COVID-19. This table comes from immunoSEQ multiplex PCR, and its TCRdb copy is limited to in-frame clones, with some not included. The table includes hundreds of thousands of clones, more than 70% detected once. Input material: PBMCs or T cells enriched from blood (not recorded which). The receptor source for this set is a woman aged 55-69 years in a cohort exposed to, infected with or recovered from COVID-19 (not recorded which).

The genes are TRBV19 and TRBJ2-1; 11 bases line up with TRBD1. CDR3 length equals 15 residues. Germline V CDR1 and CDR2: LNHDA, SQIVND (reference sequence). The V gene end was trimmed by 3 bases and the J gene end by 8 bases; junction bases not matched to a gene: 6. The CDR3 DNA reads TGTGCCAGTAGTATGGGACAGGGGGGGAGTCATGAGCAGTTCTTC. Translating it yields CASSMGQGGSHEQFF.

This clone was seen a single time. The genes are TRBV7-2 and TRBJ2-4; 8 bases line up with TRBD2. This CDR3 has 19 residues. Germline V gives CDR1 SGHTA, CDR2 FQGNSA. V shed 3 bases and J 0 bases; nucleotides not matched to a gene: 13. CDR3 protein: CASSFSGAGGHLAKNIQYF. CDR3 sequence (DNA): TGTGCCAGCAGCTTTTCTGGGGCGGGAGGCCACTTAGCCAAAAACATTCAGTACTTC.

The V and J genes are TRBV18 and TRBJ2-3; TRBD2 aligns across 9 bases. V lost 1 base, J lost 3 bases, and 5 bases stayed unmatched. This CDR3 spans 16 amino acids. Germline CDR1 reads KGHSH; CDR2 reads LQKENI. The CDR3 DNA reads as TGTGCCAGCTCACCACTCAGGAGCGGGAGGACAGATACGCAGTATTTT. It translates to CASSPLRSGRTDTQYF.

The V gene is TRBV19, the J gene TRBJ2-7, with TRBD2 matching over 8 bases. This CDR3 is built from 15 residues. V dropped 3 bases and J dropped 3; count of bases not matched to a gene: 7. CDR1 and CDR2 from the germline V gene are LNHDA and SQIVND (reference sequence). This CDR3 reads CASSMVIAGRYEQYF. DNA of the CDR3: TGTGCCAGTAGTATGGTAATAGCGGGACGCTACGAGCAGTACTTC.

The chain's CDR3 is CASSASQGYNQPQHF. For the CDR3, the DNA is TGTGCCAGCAGTGCAAGTCAGGGTTACAATCAGCCCCAGCATTTT. The chain couples TRBV6-6 to TRBJ1-5; tentatively, D is TRBD1 (5 bases). The length of the CDR3 is 15 residues. Trimming shortened V by 5 bases and J by 3 bases, and 14 bases separated the two germline ends. The V gene's germline CDR1 is MNHNY and CDR2 SVGAGI (reference sequence).

This clone was seen just once. The V and J genes are TRBV15 and TRBJ2-7, with D tentatively TRBD1 (5 bases). Trimming cost V 0 bases and J 2 bases, with 11 bases left between them. Germline CDR1 LNHNV, CDR2 YYDKDF (reference sequence). This CDR3 is built from 15 residues. CDR3 DNA sequence: TGTGCCACCAGCAGAGATCTTTCAGGGACCTACGAGCAGTACTTC. This gives the protein CATSRDLSGTYEQYF.